These 6 T cell receptor beta chains were sequenced from one sample in a study of blood T cell repertoires in COVID-19. Method: immunoSEQ multiplex PCR; TCRdb's copy keeps in-frame clones and lacks some. The sample holds fewer than 300,000 clones, around 90% seen once. Source material: PBMCs or T cells enriched from blood (not recorded which). These receptors were taken from a woman aged 30 to 39 who had recovered from COVID-19.

This chain joins TRBV5-6 and TRBJ2-7; 8 nucleotides line up with TRBD1. With 3 bases clipped from V and 7 bases from J, the junction kept 9 bases outside the gene matches. In germline, CDR1 is SGHDT, CDR2 YYEEEE. The CDR3 runs 14 residues. The CDR3 coding sequence is TGTGCCAGCAGCTCCGGGACAGGACTCCTTGAGCAGTACTTC. Translated: CASSSGTGLLEQYF.

This clone was seen a single time. V gene TRBV7-2 combines with J gene TRBJ1-2; tentatively, D is TRBD1 (5 bases). The CDR3 consists of 15 residues. V shed 1 base and J shed 3 bases, with 12 bases lying between them. The germline gives CDR1 SGHTA, CDR2 FQGNSA. The CDR3 DNA reads TGTGCCAGCAGCTTAGGGCCGGGGGAGTACTATGGCTACACCTTC. Its protein is CASSLGPGEYYGYTF.

The chain employs TRBV27 and TRBJ2-7, with 8 nucleotides matching TRBD1. Trimming cost V 10 bases and J 3 bases; bases outside gene matches: 8. CDR3 length: 13 residues. Germline-derived CDR1 and CDR2 are MNHEY and SMNVEV (reference sequence). The CDR3 DNA is TGTGCCACACAAGCAGGGGGCCACTACGAGCAGTACTTC. As protein: CATQAGGHYEQYF.

This chain connects TRBV5-6 to TRBJ2-6; D unresolved. CDR1 and CDR2 (germline): SGHDT, YYEEEE. CDR3 length: 17 residues. V lost 0 bases and J lost 4, with 14 bases in between. The CDR3 coding sequence is TGTGCCAGCAGCTTGGAAGCCCGCCGAACGGGGGCCAACGTCCTGACTTTC. Translating gives CASSLEARRTGANVLTF.

The chain links TRBV4-2 to TRBJ2-3; no reliable D call. Between the trimmed V and J ends, which lost 1 base and 2 bases, there was a span of 7 bases. Looked up from germline, CDR1 is LGHNA and CDR2 is YNFKEQ. CDR3 length: 14 amino acids. The CDR3 nucleotides read TGTGCCAGCAGCCAAGTGCGGTCCACAGATACGCAGTATTTT. Amino acids: CASSQVRSTDTQYF.

The chain joins TRBV29-1 to TRBJ1-2; tentative D call: TRBD1 (6 bases). The ends were cut back, 3 bases at V and 8 bases at J, with 16 bases in the middle. Germline CDR1 SQVTM, CDR2 ANQGSEA. The CDR3 contains 13 residues. CDR3 in amino acids: CSVDYRAGGGYTF. In DNA, the CDR3 is TGCAGCGTTGATTACAGGGCGGGTGGCGGCTACACCTTC.